The sequence of this T cell receptor (beta chain) was determined in a study of response to subunit inactivated influenza vaccine. General observations from the study: The authors suggested that few new T cells are recruited per seasonal influenza vaccination.

Via MiXCR, TCRdb re-called the RT-PCR reads, giving one row per CDR3 protein. The data hold about 520,000 distinct CDR3 sequences, with approximately 7.8% observed a single time. This CDR3 contains 11 residues. From germline, CDR1 is SGHAT and CDR2 FQNNGV. This clonotype showed up many times. Antigen: not known. Germline is not matched at one junction end, which may reflect a read error. The J gene is TRBJ2-5, the V gene TRBV11-2; perhaps D is TRBD1 or TRBD2 (5 bases each). Here the sequenced sample was PBMCs from blood, taken roughly 24 months after vaccination. The sequence was obtained from a man between 50 and 69 years old who received an inactivated influenza vaccine. For the CDR3, the DNA is TGTGCCAGCAGCCCCTCCGGGACCAAGTACTTC. Encoded protein: CASSPSGTKYF. Variable domain in full (rest from reference TRBV11-2 and TRBJ2-5): EAGVAQSPRYKIIEKRQSVAFWCNPISGHATLYWYQQILGQGPKLLIQFQNNGVVDDSQLPKDRFSAERLKGVDSTLKIQPAKLEDSAVYLCASSPSGTKYFGPGTRLLVL.